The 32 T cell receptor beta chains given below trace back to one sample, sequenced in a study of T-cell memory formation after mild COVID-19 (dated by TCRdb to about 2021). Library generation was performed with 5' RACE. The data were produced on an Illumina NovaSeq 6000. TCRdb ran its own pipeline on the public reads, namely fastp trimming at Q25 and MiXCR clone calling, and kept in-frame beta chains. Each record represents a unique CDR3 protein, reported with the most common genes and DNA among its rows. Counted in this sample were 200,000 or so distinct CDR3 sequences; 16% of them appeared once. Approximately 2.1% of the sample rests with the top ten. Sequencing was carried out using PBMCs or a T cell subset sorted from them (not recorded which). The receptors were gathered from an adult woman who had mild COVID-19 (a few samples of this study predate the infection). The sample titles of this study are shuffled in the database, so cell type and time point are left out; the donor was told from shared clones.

The CDR3 here is CATSDWTATEQYF. DNA for the CDR3: TGTGCCACCAGTGATTGGACAGCCACCGAGCAGTACTTC. The chain couples TRBV24-1 to TRBJ2-7; D may be TRBD1 (6 bases). The CDR3 covers 13 residues. V was clipped by 2 bases and J by 6 bases, with 10 bases between them. CDR1 is KGHDR and CDR2 is SFDVKD in the germline V gene.

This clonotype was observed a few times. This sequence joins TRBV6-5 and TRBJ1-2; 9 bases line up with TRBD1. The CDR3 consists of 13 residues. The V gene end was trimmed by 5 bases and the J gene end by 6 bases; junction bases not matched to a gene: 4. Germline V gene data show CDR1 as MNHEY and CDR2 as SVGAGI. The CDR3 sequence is CASSRDRVHGYTF. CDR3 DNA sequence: TGTGCCAGCAGTAGGGACAGGGTTCATGGCTACACCTTC.

In DNA form, the CDR3 reads TGTGCCAGCAGTTACGCAGTTAGCACAGATACGCAGTATTTT. It codes for CASSYAVSTDTQYF. V usage is TRBV12-3 or TRBV12-4 and J usage is TRBJ2-3; no firm D call. This CDR3 has 14 amino acids. Trimming removed 4 bases at V and 0 bases at J, with 8 bases between.

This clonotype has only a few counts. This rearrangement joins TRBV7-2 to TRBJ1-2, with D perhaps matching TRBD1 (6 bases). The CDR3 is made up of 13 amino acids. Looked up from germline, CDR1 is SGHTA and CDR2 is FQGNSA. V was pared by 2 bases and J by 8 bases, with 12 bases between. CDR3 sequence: CASSLHREDGYTF. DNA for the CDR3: TGTGCCAGCAGCTTACACAGGGAGGACGGCTACACCTTC.

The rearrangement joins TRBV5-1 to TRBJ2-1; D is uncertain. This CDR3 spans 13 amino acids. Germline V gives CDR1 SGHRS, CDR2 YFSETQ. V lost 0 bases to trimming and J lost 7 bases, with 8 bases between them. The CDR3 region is CASSLDGLNEQFF. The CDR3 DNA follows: TGCGCCAGCAGCTTGGATGGTTTAAATGAGCAGTTCTTC. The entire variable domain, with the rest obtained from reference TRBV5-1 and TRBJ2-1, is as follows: KAGVTQTPRYLIKTRGQQVTLSCSPISGHRSVSWYQQTPGQGLQFLFEYFSETQRNKGNFPGRFSGRQFSNSRSEMNVSTLELGDSALYLCASSLDGLNEQFFGPGTRLTVL.

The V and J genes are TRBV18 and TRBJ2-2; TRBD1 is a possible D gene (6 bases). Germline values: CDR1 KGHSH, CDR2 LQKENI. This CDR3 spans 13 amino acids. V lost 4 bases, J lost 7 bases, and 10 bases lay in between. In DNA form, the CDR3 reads TGTGCCAGCTCACTACAGGGACGCGGGGAGCTGTTTTTT. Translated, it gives CASSLQGRGELFF. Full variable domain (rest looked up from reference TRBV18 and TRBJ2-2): NAGVMQNPRHLVRRRGQEARLRCSPMKGHSHVYWYRQLPEEGLKFMVYLQKENIIDESGMPKERFSAEFPKEGPSILRIQQVVRGDSAAYFCASSLQGRGELFFGEGSRLTVL.

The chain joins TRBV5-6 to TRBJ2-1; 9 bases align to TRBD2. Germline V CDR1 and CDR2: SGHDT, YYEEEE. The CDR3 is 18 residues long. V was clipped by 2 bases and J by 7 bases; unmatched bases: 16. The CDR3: CASSFWSPNVAGVNEQFF. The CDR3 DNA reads TGTGCCAGCAGCTTTTGGTCCCCAAACGTAGCGGGAGTGAATGAGCAGTTCTTC.

The CDR3 nucleotides read TGTGCCAGCAAGGCAGGGTGGAATGAGCAGTTCTTC. It specifies CASKAGWNEQFF. The genes are TRBV12-3 or TRBV12-4 and TRBJ2-1, with D possibly being TRBD1 (5 bases). The CDR3 loop spans 12 amino acids. Trimming cost V 7 bases and J 7 bases, with 11 bases left between them.

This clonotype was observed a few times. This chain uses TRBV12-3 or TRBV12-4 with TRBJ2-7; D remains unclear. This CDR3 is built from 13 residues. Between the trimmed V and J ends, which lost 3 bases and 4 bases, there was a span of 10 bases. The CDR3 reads CASSFKGFYEQYF. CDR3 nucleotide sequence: TGTGCCAGCAGTTTCAAAGGTTTTTACGAGCAGTACTTC.

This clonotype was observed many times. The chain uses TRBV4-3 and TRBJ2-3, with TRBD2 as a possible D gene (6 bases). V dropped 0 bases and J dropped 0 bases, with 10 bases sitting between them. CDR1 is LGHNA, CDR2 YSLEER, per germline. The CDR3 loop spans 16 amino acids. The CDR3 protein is CASSQDPSGSTDTQYF. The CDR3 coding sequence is TGCGCCAGCAGCCAAGATCCGAGCGGGAGCACAGATACGCAGTATTTT.

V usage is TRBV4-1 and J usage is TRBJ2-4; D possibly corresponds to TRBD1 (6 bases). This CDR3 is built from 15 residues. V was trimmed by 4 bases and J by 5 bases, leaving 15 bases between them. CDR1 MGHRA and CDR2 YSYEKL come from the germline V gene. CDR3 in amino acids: CASSRRDNAQNIQYF. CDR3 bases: TGCGCCAGCAGCCGCCGGGACAACGCTCAAAACATTCAGTACTTC.

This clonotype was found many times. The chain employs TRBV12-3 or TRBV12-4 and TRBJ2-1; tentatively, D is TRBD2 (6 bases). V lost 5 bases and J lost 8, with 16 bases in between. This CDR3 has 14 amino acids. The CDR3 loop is CASSPGTGGDEQFF. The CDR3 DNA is TGTGCCAGCAGTCCGGGGACCGGGGGAGATGAGCAGTTCTTC.

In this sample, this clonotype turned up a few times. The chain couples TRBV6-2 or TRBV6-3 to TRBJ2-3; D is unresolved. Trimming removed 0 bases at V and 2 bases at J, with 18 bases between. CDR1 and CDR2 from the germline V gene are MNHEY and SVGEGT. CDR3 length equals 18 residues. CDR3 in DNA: TGTGCCAGCAGTTACTCGGGGAAGCCCCGAACATCCACAGATACGCAGTATTTT. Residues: CASSYSGKPRTSTDTQYF.

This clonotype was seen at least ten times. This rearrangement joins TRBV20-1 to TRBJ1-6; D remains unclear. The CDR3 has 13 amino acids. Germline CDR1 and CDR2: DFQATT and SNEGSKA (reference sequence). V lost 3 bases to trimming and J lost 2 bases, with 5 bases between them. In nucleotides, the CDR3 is TGCAGTGCTAGGGTAACCTATAATTCACCCCTCCACTTT. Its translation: CSARVTYNSPLHF.

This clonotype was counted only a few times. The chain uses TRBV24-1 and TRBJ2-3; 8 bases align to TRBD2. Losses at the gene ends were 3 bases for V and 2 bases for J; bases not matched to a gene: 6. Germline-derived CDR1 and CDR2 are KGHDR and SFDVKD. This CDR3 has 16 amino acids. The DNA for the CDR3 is TGTGCCACCAGTGATCCCGGGACTAGAGTCACAGATACGCAGTATTTT. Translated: CATSDPGTRVTDTQYF.

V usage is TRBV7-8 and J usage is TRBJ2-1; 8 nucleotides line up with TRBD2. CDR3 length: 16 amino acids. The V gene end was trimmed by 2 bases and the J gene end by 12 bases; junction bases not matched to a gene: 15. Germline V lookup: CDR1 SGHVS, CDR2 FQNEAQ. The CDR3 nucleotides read TGTGCCAGCAGCTTACGGGTATGGGTTAGCGGGGCCGGGCAGTTCTTC. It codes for CASSLRVWVSGAGQFF.

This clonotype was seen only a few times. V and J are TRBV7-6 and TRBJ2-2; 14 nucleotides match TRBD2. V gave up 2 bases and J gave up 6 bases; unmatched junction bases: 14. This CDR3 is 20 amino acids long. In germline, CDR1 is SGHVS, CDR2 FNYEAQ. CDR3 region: CASSLPPGLAGAARSGELFF. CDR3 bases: TGTGCCAGCAGCTTACCACCGGGACTAGCGGGGGCCGCGAGGTCCGGGGAGCTGTTTTTT.

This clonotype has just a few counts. CDR3 DNA: TGCAGTGCTAGATTGACAGGCAGGAGACATGGCTACACCTTC. Translated: CSARLTGRRHGYTF. This chain uses TRBV20-1 with TRBJ1-2; a weak D match, TRBD1 (6 bases). V lost 2 bases to trimming and J lost 6 bases, with 16 bases between them. CDR1 DFQATT and CDR2 SNEGSKA come from the germline V gene (reference sequence). The CDR3 has 14 amino acids.

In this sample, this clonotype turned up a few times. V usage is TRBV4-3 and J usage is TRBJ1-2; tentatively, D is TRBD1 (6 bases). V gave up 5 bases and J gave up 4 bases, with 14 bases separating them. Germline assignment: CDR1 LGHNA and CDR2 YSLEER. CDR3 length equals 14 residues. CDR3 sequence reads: CASSIRTEGYGYTF. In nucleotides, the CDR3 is TGCGCCAGCAGCATCCGGACAGAGGGCTATGGCTACACCTTC.

CDR3 sequence: CASSLGLAGVGNEQFF. In nucleotides, the CDR3 is TGCGCCAGCAGCTTGGGACTAGCGGGAGTGGGGAATGAGCAGTTCTTC. This sequence joins TRBV5-1 and TRBJ2-1; 12 bases are shared with TRBD2. V shed 0 bases and J 7 bases; nucleotides not matched to a gene: 5. There are 16 residues in the CDR3. Germline loops: CDR1 SGHRS, CDR2 YFSETQ.

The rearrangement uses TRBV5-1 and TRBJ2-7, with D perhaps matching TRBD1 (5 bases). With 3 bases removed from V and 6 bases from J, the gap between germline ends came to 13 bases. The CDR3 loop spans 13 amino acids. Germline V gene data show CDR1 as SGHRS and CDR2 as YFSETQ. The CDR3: CASSSKPGIEQYF. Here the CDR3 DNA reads TGCGCCAGCAGCTCAAAACCAGGGATCGAGCAGTACTTC.

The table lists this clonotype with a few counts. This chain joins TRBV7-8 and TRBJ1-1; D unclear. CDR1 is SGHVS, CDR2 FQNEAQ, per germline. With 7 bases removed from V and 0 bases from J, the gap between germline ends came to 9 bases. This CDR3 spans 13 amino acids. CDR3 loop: CASTLFVNTEAFF. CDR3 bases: TGTGCCAGCACCCTTTTCGTGAACACTGAAGCTTTCTTT.

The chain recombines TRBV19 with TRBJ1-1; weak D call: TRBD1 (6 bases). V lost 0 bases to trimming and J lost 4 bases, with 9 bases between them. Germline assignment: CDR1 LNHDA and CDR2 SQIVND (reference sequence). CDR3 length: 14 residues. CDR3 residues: CASSIDRGGTEAFF. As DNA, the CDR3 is TGTGCCAGTAGTATAGATCGAGGGGGCACTGAAGCTTTCTTT.

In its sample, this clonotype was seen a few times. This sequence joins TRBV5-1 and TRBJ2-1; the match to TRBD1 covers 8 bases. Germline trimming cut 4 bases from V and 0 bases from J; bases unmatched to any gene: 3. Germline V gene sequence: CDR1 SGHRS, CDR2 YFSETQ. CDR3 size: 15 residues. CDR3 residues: CASSRDRSSYNEQFF. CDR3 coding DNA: TGCGCCAGCAGCCGGGACAGGAGCTCCTACAATGAGCAGTTCTTC.

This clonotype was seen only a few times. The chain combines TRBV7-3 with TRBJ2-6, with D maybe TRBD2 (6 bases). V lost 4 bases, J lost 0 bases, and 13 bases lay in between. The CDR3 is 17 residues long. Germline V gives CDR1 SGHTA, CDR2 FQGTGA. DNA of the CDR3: TGTGCCAGCAGCTCCCCTGGCGGGGCCTCTGGGGCCAACGTCCTGACTTTC. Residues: CASSSPGGASGANVLTF.

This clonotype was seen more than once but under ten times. This chain's CDR3 is CASSLRLARHNEQFF. The CDR3, as DNA: TGTGCCAGCAGCTTGAGACTAGCTCGGCACAATGAGCAGTTCTTC. V usage is TRBV7-6 and J usage is TRBJ2-1; 7 bases agree with TRBD2. Per germline, CDR1 SGHVS and CDR2 FNYEAQ. V lost 3 bases, J lost 5 bases, and 7 bases stayed unmatched. The CDR3 is 15 residues long.

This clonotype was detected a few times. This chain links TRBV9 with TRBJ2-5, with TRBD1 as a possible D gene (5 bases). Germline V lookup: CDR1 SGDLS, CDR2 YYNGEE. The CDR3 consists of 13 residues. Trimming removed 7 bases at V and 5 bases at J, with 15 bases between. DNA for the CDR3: TGTGCCAGCGCGCAGGGATCTCAGGAGACCCAGTACTTC. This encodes CASAQGSQETQYF.

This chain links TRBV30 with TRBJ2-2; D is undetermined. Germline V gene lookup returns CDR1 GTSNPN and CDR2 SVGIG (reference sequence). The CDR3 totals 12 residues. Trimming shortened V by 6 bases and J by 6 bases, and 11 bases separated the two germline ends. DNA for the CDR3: TGTGCCTGTAGCATATTCCCCGGGGAGCTGTTTTTT. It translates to CACSIFPGELFF.

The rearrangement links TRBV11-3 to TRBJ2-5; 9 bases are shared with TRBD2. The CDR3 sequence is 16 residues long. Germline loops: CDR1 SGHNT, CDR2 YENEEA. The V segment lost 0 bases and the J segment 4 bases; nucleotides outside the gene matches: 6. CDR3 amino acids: CASSLDSAGGTETQYF. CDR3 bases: TGTGCCAGCAGCTTAGATTCCGCGGGAGGGACAGAGACCCAGTACTTC.

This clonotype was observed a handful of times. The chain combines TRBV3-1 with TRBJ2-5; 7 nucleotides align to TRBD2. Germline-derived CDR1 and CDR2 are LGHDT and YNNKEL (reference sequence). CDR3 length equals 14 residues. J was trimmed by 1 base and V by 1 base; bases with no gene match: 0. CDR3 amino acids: CASSQGTSQETQYF. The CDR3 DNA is TGTGCCAGCAGCCAAGGGACTAGCCAAGAGACCCAGTACTTC.

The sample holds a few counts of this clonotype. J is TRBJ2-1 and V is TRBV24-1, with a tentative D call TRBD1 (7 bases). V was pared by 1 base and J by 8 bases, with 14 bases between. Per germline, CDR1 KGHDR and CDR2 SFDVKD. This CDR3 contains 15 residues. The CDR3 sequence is CATSDLFRGEDEQFF. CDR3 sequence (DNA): TGTGCCACCAGTGATTTATTCAGGGGGGAAGATGAGCAGTTCTTC.

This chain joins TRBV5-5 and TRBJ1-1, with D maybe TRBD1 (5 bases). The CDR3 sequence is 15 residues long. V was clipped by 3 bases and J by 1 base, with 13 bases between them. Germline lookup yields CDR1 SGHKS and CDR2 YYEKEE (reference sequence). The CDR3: CASSYYGRGNTEAFF. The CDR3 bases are TGTGCCAGCAGCTACTATGGAAGGGGGAACACTGAAGCTTTCTTT.